The 30 T cell receptor beta chains below come from one sample, sequenced in a study of T cells in narcolepsy. Sequencing used immunoSEQ multiplex PCR; TCRdb keeps in-frame clones, though not all of them. The top ten hold approximately 0.98% of the sample, which has tens of thousands of clones, about four fifths seen once. The sequenced material came from memory (CD45RA-) CD4+ T cells from blood. The receptors shown here come from a human donor in good health.

This CDR3 is CASSLWGTGTYEQYF. The CDR3 nucleotides read TGTGCCAGCAGTTTATGGGGGACAGGGACCTACGAGCAGTACTTC. The V call is TRBV28, the J call TRBJ2-7; 9 bases match TRBD1. This CDR3 spans 15 amino acids. Per the germline V gene, CDR1 is MDHEN and CDR2 is SYDVKM. The junction had 2 bases not matched to a gene; V was cut back by 0 bases and J by 2 bases.

This clone was seen only once. The J gene is TRBJ1-2, the V gene TRBV5-1; tentative D call: TRBD1 (5 bases). The CDR3 sequence is 13 residues long. V shed 3 bases and J shed 4 bases, with 10 bases lying between them. The germline V gene has CDR1 SGHRS and CDR2 YFSETQ. The CDR3 bases are TGCGCCAGCAGCTCTGACAGCCGCTATGGCTACACCTTC. It codes for CASSSDSRYGYTF.

V gene TRBV7-2 combines with J gene TRBJ2-1, with a possible D match to TRBD1 (8 bases). V shed 8 bases and J shed 7 bases, with 30 bases lying between them. Germline values: CDR1 SGHTA, CDR2 FQGNSA. The CDR3 is 18 amino acids. The CDR3 DNA is TGTGCCAGCTCCACCAGCCCGTATAGGACAGGGCGGGGGAATGAGCAGTTCTTC. Residues: CASSTSPYRTGRGNEQFF.

Note on this clone: Relative to the germline gene, one junction end is altered; a read error may explain this. CDR3 loop: CASGLRGAGRQLF. The CDR3 DNA is TGTGCTAGTGGTTTAAGGGGGGCTGGACGACAGCTCTTC. The rearrangement joins TRBV12-5 to TRBJ2-1; D assignment may be TRBD1 or TRBD2 (6 bases each). The V gene's germline CDR1 is LGHNT and CDR2 FRNRAP. This CDR3 spans 13 amino acids.

V gene TRBV28 combines with J gene TRBJ1-3, with no clear D. The V end lost 1 base, the J end lost 0 bases, and 10 bases lay between the germline ends. CDR1 is MDHEN, CDR2 SYDVKM, per germline. This CDR3 has 16 residues. CDR3 region: CASSLSETSSGNTIYF. The CDR3 DNA is TGTGCCAGCAGTTTATCCGAAACAAGCTCTGGAAACACCATATATTTT. Together with reference TRBV28 and TRBJ1-3, the CDR3 gives the full variable domain: DVKVTQSSRYLVKRTGEKVFLECVQDMDHENMFWYRQDPGLGLRLIYFSYDVKMKEKGDIPEGYSVSREKKERFSLILESASTNQTSMYLCASSLSETSSGNTIYFGEGSWLTVV.

This clone has just one count. The V call is TRBV19, the J call TRBJ2-3, with D perhaps TRBD1 or TRBD2 (5 bases each). V was cut by 1 base and J by 1 base, with 6 bases left in between. This CDR3 comprises 14 residues. Germline V gene data show CDR1 as LNHDA and CDR2 as SQIVND (reference sequence). The CDR3 spells CASSIGGGTDTQYF. CDR3 nucleotide sequence: TGTGCCAGTAGTATAGGAGGGGGCACAGATACGCAGTATTTT.

V is TRBV4-2 and J is TRBJ1-6; D is uncertain. From germline, CDR1 is LGHNA and CDR2 YNFKEQ. V lost 5 bases and J 15 bases, leaving 14 bases between the germline ends. The CDR3 is 12 amino acids. This CDR3 is CASSSSFKFLHF. CDR3 in DNA: TGTGCCAGCAGCTCCTCATTTAAATTCCTCCACTTT.

The chain recombines TRBV6-5 with TRBJ1-6, with 10 positions matching TRBD1. Germline trimming cut 6 bases from V and 9 bases from J; bases unmatched to any gene: 8. CDR1 and CDR2 (germline): MNHEY, SVGAGI. There are 15 residues in the CDR3. CDR3 bases: TGTGCCAGCAGACGGACAGGGGGGAACGCTTCACCCCTCCACTTT. Its translation is CASRRTGGNASPLHF.

The count of this clone is one. This chain uses TRBV29-1 with TRBJ2-7; TRBD2 agrees at 7 bases. Trimming at V came to 4 bases and at J to 0 bases, leaving 6 bases not matched to a gene. CDR3 size: 14 residues. CDR1 is SQVTM, CDR2 ANQGSEA, per germline. The CDR3 DNA reads as TGCAGCGTTGCGTTCGGCGGGAGCTCCTACGAGCAGTACTTC. This codes for CSVAFGGSSYEQYF.

This clone was counted a few times. The chain links TRBV27 to TRBJ2-1; the D call may be TRBD1 or TRBD2 (5 bases each). The V and J ends lost 5 bases and 8 bases respectively, with 16 bases between them. The germline gives CDR1 MNHEY, CDR2 SMNVEV (reference sequence). CDR3 length equals 14 residues. CDR3 in DNA: TGTGCCAGCAGTCGGGACCCCAAGATGCATGAGCAGTTCTTC. This gives the protein CASSRDPKMHEQFF.

This chain uses TRBV27 with TRBJ2-5, with D tentatively TRBD2 (6 bases). There are 14 residues in the CDR3. Per germline, CDR1 MNHEY and CDR2 SMNVEV (reference sequence). The V end lost 6 bases, the J end lost 2 bases, and 13 bases lay between the germline ends. CDR3 in DNA: TGTGCCAGCAGCCCCACTAGCAGACAAGAGACCCAGTACTTC. Amino acid sequence: CASSPTSRQETQYF.

The chain uses TRBV10-3 and TRBJ1-1; TRBD1 matches 8 bases. Trimming took 10 bases from V and 0 from J; bases not matched to a gene: 13. CDR3 length equals 16 residues. Germline V CDR1 and CDR2: ENHRY, SYGVKD. The CDR3 loop reads CATTTRTGRMNTEAFF. The CDR3 DNA follows: TGTGCCACTACGACCCGGACAGGGAGAATGAACACTGAAGCTTTCTTT.

The J gene is TRBJ1-5, the V gene TRBV27, with no clear D. The CDR3 consists of 14 residues. V was trimmed by 5 bases and J by 4 bases, leaving 12 bases between them. Germline lookup yields CDR1 MNHEY and CDR2 SMNVEV (reference sequence). CDR3 nucleotide sequence: TGTGCCAGCAGTAAATTCCAGCTAAATCAGCCCCAGCATTTT. It yields the protein CASSKFQLNQPQHF.

V and J are TRBV7-3 and TRBJ2-2; no firm D call. The V end lost 5 bases, the J end lost 8 bases, and 12 bases lay between the germline ends. The CDR3 covers 13 residues. The V gene's germline CDR1 is SGHTA and CDR2 FQGTGA. In DNA form, the CDR3 reads TGTGCCAGCAGCCTATCTTTGGGAGGGGAGCTGTTTTTT. This sequence encodes CASSLSLGGELFF.

This sequence joins TRBV6-6 and TRBJ1-1, with 7 bases matching TRBD1. Losses at the gene ends were 6 bases for V and 5 bases for J; bases not matched to a gene: 9. Germline-derived CDR1 and CDR2 are MNHNY and SVGAGI (reference sequence). The CDR3 sequence is 14 residues long. CDR3 amino acids: CASRPGTEQTEAFF. The CDR3 DNA is TGTGCCAGCAGGCCTGGGACAGAACAAACTGAAGCTTTCTTT.

This clone has only a few counts. The J gene is TRBJ2-5, the V gene TRBV7-9; D remains ambiguous. The CDR3 consists of 10 residues. Germline V lookup: CDR1 SEHNR, CDR2 FQNEAQ (reference sequence). The ends were cut back, 8 bases at V and 1 base at J, with 2 bases in the middle. The chain's CDR3 is CASGQETQYF. CDR3 bases: TGTGCCAGCGGCCAAGAGACCCAGTACTTC.

The gene calls are TRBV2 and TRBJ2-7; 9 nucleotides match TRBD2. This CDR3 comprises 16 residues. Trimming took 6 bases from V and 5 from J; bases not matched to a gene: 14. CDR1 is SNHLY and CDR2 is FYNNEI in the germline V gene. This CDR3 reads CASRLGLERGVNEQYF. Here the CDR3 DNA reads TGTGCCAGCAGGCTTGGTCTGGAGCGGGGGGTAAACGAGCAGTACTTC.

The chain recombines TRBV5-8 with TRBJ2-6; the D is unclear. Germline CDR1 is SGHTS and CDR2 is YDEGEE. The V end was cut by 0 bases, the J end by 1 base, with 8 bases between. The CDR3 consists of 16 residues. Written as DNA, the CDR3 is TGTGCCAGCAGCTTGGGACTTGCTTCTGGGGCCAACGTCCTGACTTTC. It encodes CASSLGLASGANVLTF.

The rearrangement uses TRBV28 and TRBJ2-4, with D possibly being TRBD2 (6 bases). The germline V gene has CDR1 MDHEN and CDR2 SYDVKM. This CDR3 is 13 amino acids long. V was pared by 8 bases and J by 5 bases, with 13 bases between. The DNA for the CDR3 is TGTGCCAGCGACGGGAGTTCCCAAAACATTCAGTACTTC. Protein product: CASDGSSQNIQYF.

The V and J genes are TRBV27 and TRBJ2-7, with D perhaps matching TRBD2 (5 bases). The CDR3 is made up of 16 amino acids. Germline CDR1 and CDR2: MNHEY and SMNVEV (reference sequence). Trimming removed 4 bases at V and 0 bases at J, with 16 bases between. The CDR3 sequence is CASSSQPPGVSYEQYF. CDR3 bases: TGTGCCAGCAGTTCGCAGCCTCCCGGGGTCTCCTACGAGCAGTACTTC.

The rearrangement joins TRBV6-1 to TRBJ1-5, with D maybe TRBD1 (5 bases). The CDR3 covers 14 residues. Trimming cost V 6 bases and J 0 bases, with 9 bases left between them. Germline CDR1 is MNHNS and CDR2 is SASEGT. CDR3 nucleotide sequence: TGTGCCAGCAGGGGACCTTATAGCAATCAGCCCCAGCATTTT. Protein: CASRGPYSNQPQHF.

The chain has TRBV4-3 and TRBJ1-1; TRBD1 matches 9 bases. Trimming removed 6 bases from V and 4 bases from J; junction bases left unmatched: 12. Germline values: CDR1 LGHNA, CDR2 YSLEER. The CDR3 spans 16 residues. CDR3 sequence (DNA): TGCGCCAGCAGACCCGGGACAGGGTCCAGCGGCACTGAAGCTTTCTTT. Encoded protein: CASRPGTGSSGTEAFF.

The J gene is TRBJ2-1, the V gene TRBV28, with TRBD2 matching 10 bases. Germline CDR1 MDHEN, CDR2 SYDVKM. V shed 5 bases and J 5 bases; nucleotides not matched to a gene: 9. This CDR3 is built from 16 residues. CDR3 loop: CASSPGLARGNNEQFF. CDR3 nucleotides: TGTGCCAGCAGTCCGGGACTAGCGAGGGGGAACAATGAGCAGTTCTTC.

This chain uses TRBV9 with TRBJ2-1, with D unresolved. The CDR3 loop spans 13 amino acids. V was clipped by 0 bases and J by 8 bases, with 9 bases between them. Germline V gives CDR1 SGDLS, CDR2 YYNGEE. The CDR3 reads CASSVAPHDEQFF. The CDR3 DNA reads as TGTGCCAGCAGCGTAGCCCCCCACGATGAGCAGTTCTTC.

V usage is TRBV6-5 and J usage is TRBJ1-1; the D is unclear. Germline loops: CDR1 MNHEY, CDR2 SVGAGI. The CDR3 loop spans 13 amino acids. Between the trimmed V and J ends, which lost 6 bases and 0 bases, there was a span of 8 bases. CDR3 nucleotides: TGTGCCAGCAGCCAACAGTTGAACACTGAAGCTTTCTTT. It is translated as CASSQQLNTEAFF.

The chain uses TRBV19 and TRBJ2-1; D not resolved. V lost 6 bases and J lost 3, with 9 bases in between. Germline V gene data show CDR1 as LNHDA and CDR2 as SQIVND (reference sequence). The CDR3 length is 13 residues. CDR3 bases: TGTGCCAGTAGGAATGTTAACTACAATGAGCAGTTCTTC. As protein: CASRNVNYNEQFF.

This clone showed up just once. The rearrangement links TRBV5-1 to TRBJ2-2; TRBD2 matches at 9 bases. This CDR3 region has 17 residues. Germline lookup yields CDR1 SGHRS and CDR2 YFSETQ. V was clipped by 2 bases and J by 2 bases; unmatched bases: 7. The DNA for the CDR3 is TGCGCCAGCAGCTTTCGCGGGGGGGGCGCAAACACCGGGGAGCTGTTTTTT. The encoded protein is CASSFRGGGANTGELFF.

This clone was observed a few times. The V gene is TRBV28, the J gene TRBJ1-2; a weak D match, TRBD1 (5 bases). Trimming took 3 bases from V and 2 from J, leaving 7 bases between them. CDR1 MDHEN and CDR2 SYDVKM come from the germline V gene. The CDR3 is made up of 13 amino acids. The CDR3 loop is CASSFQGNYGYTF. The DNA for the CDR3 is TGTGCCAGCAGTTTCCAGGGCAACTATGGCTACACCTTC.

This clone was seen only once. This sequence joins TRBV7-2 and TRBJ2-1; no definite D call. The CDR3 totals 13 residues. Germline CDR1 is SGHTA and CDR2 is FQGNSA. Trimming removed 4 bases at V and 10 bases at J, with 14 bases between. CDR3 in DNA: TGTGCCAGCAGCTGGTTAAGTCTTGGCGAGCAGTTCTTC. This encodes CASSWLSLGEQFF. Based on the CDR3 plus reference TRBV7-2 and TRBJ2-1, the full variable domain is GAGVSQSPSNKVTEKGKDVELRCDPISGHTALYWYRQSLGQGLEFLIYFQGNSAPDKSGLPSDRFSAERTGGSVSTLTIQRTQQEDSAVYLCASSWLSLGEQFFGPGTRLTVL.

The V and J genes are TRBV30 and TRBJ2-2, with D tentatively TRBD2 (5 bases). The CDR3 is made up of 14 amino acids. From germline, CDR1 is GTSNPN and CDR2 SVGIG (reference sequence). Between the trimmed V and J ends, which lost 5 bases and 6 bases, there was a span of 16 bases. CDR3 region: CAWALGRGAGELFF. The CDR3 DNA sequence: TGTGCCTGGGCCCTAGGTCGGGGAGCCGGGGAGCTGTTTTTT.